These 24 T cell receptor beta chains were all obtained from the same sample, sequenced in a study of PD-1 blockade in classical Hodgkin lymphoma. Sequencing used immunoSEQ multiplex PCR; TCRdb keeps in-frame clones, though not all of them. Of about 11,000 clones detected, around 76% appear once; the ten largest clones hold around 23%. Brentuximab vedotin exposure varied among the patients, all of whom had relapsed after autologous stem cell transplantation. Sequencing used peripheral blood mononuclear cells (PBMCs), obtained at baseline. The receptors stem from a human donor with classical Hodgkin lymphoma.

This chain connects TRBV4-1 to TRBJ1-2; possibly TRBD1 for D (6 bases). From germline, CDR1 is MGHRA and CDR2 YSYEKL. The V gene lost 0 bases and the J gene lost 2 bases, with 10 bases spanning the gap. This CDR3 has 15 residues. This CDR3 is CASSQEEGENYGYTF. The CDR3, as DNA: TGCGCCAGCAGCCAAGAGGAGGGGGAGAACTATGGCTACACCTTC.

The rearrangement links TRBV25-1 to TRBJ2-3, with 7 nucleotides matching TRBD2. The length of the CDR3 is 16 residues. After removal of 1 base from V and 1 base from J, the junction contained 5 bases not matched to a gene. Germline CDR1 and CDR2: MGHDK and SYGVNS. CDR3 nucleotides: TGTGCCAGCAGTGAATCCGGGGGGATACGCACAGATACGCAGTATTTT. This translates into CASSESGGIRTDTQYF.

This clone was seen a handful of times. The chain carries TRBV11-2 and TRBJ2-1, with 11 bases identical to TRBD2. V lost 1 base, J lost 8 bases, and 4 bases stayed unmatched. The CDR3 spans 15 residues. Per germline, CDR1 SGHAT and CDR2 FQNNGV. The CDR3: CASSLVGSGRDEQFF. DNA for the CDR3: TGTGCCAGCAGCTTAGTTGGTAGCGGGAGGGATGAGCAGTTCTTC.

As DNA, the CDR3 is TGTGCCAGCAGCCCCTCCGGGCAGGGAGTCGGCTACACCTTC. Translating gives CASSPSGQGVGYTF. The genes are TRBV7-9 and TRBJ1-2, with TRBD1 as a possible D gene (5 bases). CDR1 SEHNR and CDR2 FQNEAQ come from the germline V gene (reference sequence). Trimming pared 5 bases from V and 8 bases from J, leaving 18 bases between. This CDR3 is 14 amino acids long.

The chain recombines TRBV7-2 with TRBJ1-3; TRBD1 aligns across 7 bases. V lost 2 bases to trimming and J lost 2 bases; unmatched junction nucleotides: 6. The germline V gene encodes CDR1 SGHTA and CDR2 FQGNSA. The CDR3 has 16 residues. The CDR3 nucleotides read TGTGCCAGCAGCTTAAACGCACAGGGGACTGGAAACACCATATATTTT. It codes for CASSLNAQGTGNTIYF.

The sample holds a few counts of this clone. The CDR3 DNA follows: TGTGCCTGGAGACCAGGAGAAGTGAACACTGAAGCTTTCTTT. Its protein is CAWRPGEVNTEAFF. The V gene is TRBV30, the J gene TRBJ1-1; D is unclear. CDR1 and CDR2 (germline): GTSNPN, SVGIG (reference sequence). The length of the CDR3 is 14 residues. V lost 3 bases to trimming and J lost 0 bases, with 11 bases between them.

This rearrangement joins TRBV5-1 to TRBJ2-7; D may match TRBD1 or TRBD2 (5 bases each). The CDR3 runs 14 residues. Trimming removed 2 bases at V and 5 bases at J, with 14 bases between. The germline CDR1 and CDR2 sequences are SGHRS and YFSETQ. The CDR3 reads CASSFRDVRDEQYF. DNA of the CDR3: TGCGCCAGCAGCTTCCGGGACGTGCGGGACGAGCAGTACTTC.

This chain uses TRBV18 with TRBJ2-3; TRBD1 might be the D (6 bases). Trimming removed 1 base at V and 0 bases at J, with 11 bases between. In germline, CDR1 is KGHSH, CDR2 LQKENI. This CDR3 has 16 residues. The CDR3 sequence is CASSPRQGRSTDTQYF. CDR3 nucleotide sequence: TGTGCCAGCTCACCACGGCAGGGGCGTAGCACAGATACGCAGTATTTT. The full variable domain, completed using reference TRBV18 and TRBJ2-3, is NAGVMQNPRHLVRRRGQEARLRCSPMKGHSHVYWYRQLPEEGLKFMVYLQKENIIDESGMPKERFSAEFPKEGPSILRIQQVVRGDSAAYFCASSPRQGRSTDTQYFGPGTRLTVL.

The J gene is TRBJ2-1, the V gene TRBV11-3; D uncertain. Germline V lookup: CDR1 SGHNT, CDR2 YENEEA. This CDR3 has 12 amino acids. With 1 base removed from V and 6 bases from J, the gap between germline ends came to 4 bases. CDR3 in amino acids: CASSLVGNEQFF. DNA of the CDR3: TGTGCCAGCAGCTTAGTTGGCAATGAGCAGTTCTTC.

The J gene is TRBJ2-5, the V gene TRBV6-1; D is unclear. Germline CDR1 and CDR2: MNHNS and SASEGT. CDR3 size: 16 residues. Trimming cost V 0 bases and J 2 bases, with 13 bases left between them. CDR3 DNA: TGTGCCAGCAGTGAAGCGTTGGGCAGAGCGCAAGAGACCCAGTACTTC. Protein sequence: CASSEALGRAQETQYF.

The chain has TRBV6-5 and TRBJ2-5, with TRBD2 matching 8 bases. The germline V gene has CDR1 MNHEY and CDR2 SVGAGI. The CDR3 has 15 residues. V was clipped by 6 bases and J by 1 base; unmatched bases: 7. Here the CDR3 reads CASRMPGTSQETQYF. In DNA form, the CDR3 reads TGTGCCAGCAGAATGCCAGGGACTAGCCAAGAGACCCAGTACTTC.

A single count supports this clone. V is TRBV4-1 and J is TRBJ2-7; D gene unclear. This CDR3 spans 14 amino acids. CDR1 is MGHRA and CDR2 is YSYEKL in the germline V gene. Trimming shortened V by 1 base and J by 4 bases, and 11 bases separated the two germline ends. The CDR3 loop reads CASSQGRVFYEQYF. CDR3 coding DNA: TGCGCCAGCAGCCAAGGTCGAGTCTTTTACGAGCAGTACTTC.

The rearrangement joins TRBV25-1 to TRBJ2-1; 8 nucleotides agree with TRBD2. V was pared by 3 bases and J by 3 bases, with 7 bases of the junction left unmatched. Germline-derived CDR1 and CDR2 are MGHDK and SYGVNS. This CDR3 is built from 16 residues. CDR3 in amino acids: CASSDQRELYYNEQFF. CDR3 bases: TGTGCCAGCAGTGACCAGCGGGAGCTCTACTACAATGAGCAGTTCTTC.

The chain couples TRBV19 to TRBJ2-1; D is undetermined. The CDR3 spans 14 residues. Germline-derived CDR1 and CDR2 are LNHDA and SQIVND (reference sequence). Trimming took 6 bases from V and 11 from J, leaving 20 bases between them. CDR3 nucleotide sequence: TGTGCCAGTAGCGCAGTCACCGATGGGTTGAAGCAGTTCTTC. This gives the protein CASSAVTDGLKQFF.

The chain links TRBV6-6 to TRBJ2-7, with 8 nucleotides matching TRBD1. Germline CDR1 and CDR2: MNHNY and SVGAGI (reference sequence). After removal of 3 bases from V and 6 bases from J, the junction contained 10 bases not matched to a gene. CDR3 length: 15 amino acids. CDR3 region: CASSYGQGGRSEQYF. The CDR3, as DNA: TGTGCCAGCAGTTATGGACAGGGCGGTCGATCCGAGCAGTACTTC.

The chain couples TRBV7-6 to TRBJ2-1, with a weak D call TRBD2 (6 bases). Germline CDR1 reads SGHVS; CDR2 reads FNYEAQ. Between the trimmed V and J ends, which lost 5 bases and 6 bases, there was a span of 11 bases. The CDR3 sequence is 13 residues long. This chain's CDR3 is CASSTGTSNEQFF. The CDR3 DNA follows: TGTGCCAGCAGCACCGGGACTTCCAATGAGCAGTTCTTC.

In its sample, this clone was seen once. The chain employs TRBV19 and TRBJ2-5, with D possibly being TRBD1 (5 bases). Trimming pared 4 bases from V and 1 base from J, leaving 13 bases between. Germline CDR1 is LNHDA and CDR2 is SQIVND (reference sequence). This CDR3 spans 15 amino acids. The CDR3 here is CASSNQPGLQETQYF. The CDR3 DNA reads TGTGCCAGTAGTAATCAGCCAGGGCTCCAAGAGACCCAGTACTTC.

J is TRBJ2-5 and V is TRBV2, with D possibly being TRBD2 (6 bases). V lost 4 bases, J lost 5 bases, and 17 bases lay in between. Per the germline V gene, CDR1 is SNHLY and CDR2 is FYNNEI. This CDR3 region has 15 residues. Here the CDR3 DNA reads TGTGCCAGCAGTGTCAGCGGGCAGTTGATTGAGACCCAGTACTTC. Translating gives CASSVSGQLIETQYF.

The chain employs TRBV15 and TRBJ2-3, with D unresolved. The CDR3 is made up of 13 amino acids. From germline, CDR1 is LNHNV and CDR2 YYDKDF (reference sequence). V shed 5 bases and J shed 2 bases, with 8 bases lying between them. The CDR3 reads CATSLDLTDTQYF. The CDR3 nucleotides read TGTGCCACCAGCTTGGACCTCACAGATACGCAGTATTTT.

The gene calls are TRBV9 and TRBJ1-3, with 7 bases matching TRBD1. The CDR3 totals 17 residues. Germline V CDR1 and CDR2: SGDLS, YYNGEE. V shed 0 bases, J shed 4 bases, and the junction held 10 bases outside the gene matches. CDR3 region: CASSVGGTARSGNTIYF. CDR3 sequence (DNA): TGTGCCAGCAGCGTAGGAGGGACAGCGAGATCGGGAAACACCATATATTTT.

The chain couples TRBV7-9 to TRBJ1-5; D possibly corresponds to TRBD1 (5 bases). Germline CDR1 SEHNR, CDR2 FQNEAQ (reference sequence). Between the trimmed V and J ends, which lost 4 bases and 6 bases, there was a span of 7 bases. The CDR3 contains 12 residues. DNA of the CDR3: TGTGCCAGCAGCTCGGGGGGTCAGCCCCAGCATTTT. This sequence encodes CASSSGGQPQHF.

This chain uses TRBV5-1 with TRBJ2-1; D is uncertain. Germline CDR1 SGHRS, CDR2 YFSETQ. CDR3 length: 12 amino acids. Trimming pared 4 bases from V and 4 bases from J, leaving 6 bases between. CDR3 in DNA: TGCGCCAGCAGCGTCAGTTACAATGAGCAGTTCTTC. It is translated as CASSVSYNEQFF.

The rearrangement joins TRBV18 to TRBJ2-7; the match to TRBD2 covers 9 bases. J gave up 2 bases and V 1 base, and 3 bases lay outside the gene matches. CDR3 length equals 15 residues. Germline V gene data show CDR1 as KGHSH and CDR2 as LQKENI. CDR3 amino acids: CASSPRLAGPYEQYF. As DNA, the CDR3 is TGTGCCAGCTCACCACGGCTAGCGGGGCCCTACGAGCAGTACTTC.

The V and J genes are TRBV14 and TRBJ2-1, with D maybe TRBD2 (6 bases). From germline, CDR1 is SGHDN and CDR2 FVKESK. This CDR3 contains 15 residues. V was shortened by 0 bases and J by 5 bases, with 11 bases between the two germline ends. The CDR3 DNA is TGTGCCAGCAGCCAAGAACGGGAGACTAACAATGAGCAGTTCTTC. It encodes CASSQERETNNEQFF.